Detailed here is one T cell receptor (beta chain). The sample belongs to a study of blood T cell repertoires in COVID-19. Overall study context: Sites in the United States, Italy and Spain provided acute and convalescent COVID-19 samples.

Using immunoSEQ multiplex PCR, the repertoire was profiled, and TCRdb retains in-frame clones only, with some absent. The sample carries under 75,000 clones, around four fifths recorded once. This CDR3 region has 15 residues. Germline values: CDR1 LNHDA, CDR2 SQIVND (reference sequence). Unmatched junction bases numbered 14, after V lost 7 bases and J lost 9 bases. This receptor was identified in a woman aged 70-85 years with acute or convalescent COVID-19. Specimen: peripheral blood. The chain uses TRBV19 and TRBJ2-2; 7 positions agree with TRBD1. The CDR3 spells CASNSRQGIDRELFF. The DNA for the CDR3 is TGTGCCAGTAACTCCCGACAGGGAATTGACCGGGAGCTGTTTTTT.